Listed below are T cell receptor beta chains from one sample, sequenced in a study of cytomegalovirus exposure and HLA in healthy donors. Clones were sequenced by immunoSEQ multiplex PCR, and TCRdb holds only the in-frame ones, with some missing. The sample table includes about 92,000 clones. What was sequenced was PBMCs. The origin of the receptors is a man in his fifties or sixties in good health and CMV-seropositive. Both conserved end residues are part of each CDR3. The D gene is left open where the match is weak.

>TRBJ2-6|TRBV6-5|.
CASSYLLSGANVLTF
TGTGCCAGCAGTTACCTCCTCTCTGGGGCCAACGTCCTGACTTTC
>TRBJ2-1|TRBV9|.
CASSVGGRDVYNEQFF
TGTGCCAGCAGCGTAGGAGGGCGGGATGTCTACAATGAGCAGTTCTTC
>TRBJ2-6|TRBV7-8|TRBD1
CASSWGQGVDGANVLTF
TGTGCCAGCAGCTGGGGACAGGGGGTCGATGGGGCCAACGTCCTGACTTTC
>TRBJ2-3|TRBV7-8|.
CASSAPGTDTQYF
TGTGCCAGCAGCGCGCCCGGGACAGATACGCAGTATTTT
>TRBJ1-1|TRBV5-1|.
CATSEGPYTEAFF
TGCGCCACCTCGGAGGGTCCGTACACTGAAGCTTTCTTT
>TRBJ1-1|TRBV15|.
CATSTELQPNTEAFF
TGTGCCACCAGCACAGAATTACAGCCGAACACTGAAGCTTTCTTT
>TRBJ2-5|TRBV4-3|TRBD2
CASSQGARLAGEETQYF
TGCGCCAGCAGCCAGGGGGCCAGACTAGCGGGAGAAGAGACCCAGTACTTC
>TRBJ1-2|TRBV28|.
CASSSAGYGYTF
TGTGCCAGCAGTTCCGCAGGGTATGGCTACACCTTC
>TRBJ1-3|TRBV2|.
CASSEGMSSGNTIYF
TGTGCCAGCAGTGAGGGCATGAGCTCTGGAAACACCATATATTTT
>TRBJ1-2|TRBV28|TRBD1
CASRYTGTGGGGYTF
TGTGCCAGCAGGTACACTGGGACAGGGGGCGGTGGCTACACCTTC
>TRBJ2-5|TRBV30|.
CAWSRERETQYF
TGTGCCTGGAGCCGGGAAAGGGAGACCCAGTACTTC
>TRBJ2-7|TRBV6-1|.
CASSETWEQYF
TGTGCCAGCAGTGAAACATGGGAGCAGTACTTC
>TRBJ2-3|TRBV7-6|TRBD2
CASSLGSGSGTDTQYF
TGTGCCAGCAGCTTAGGTAGCGGGAGTGGTACAGATACGCAGTATTTT
>TRBJ2-2|TRBV19|.
CASRTGTNTGELFF
TGTGCCAGTAGGACGGGGACGAACACCGGGGAGCTGTTTTTT
>TRBJ2-1|TRBV4-3|.
CASSQGGRYNEQFF
TGCGCCAGCAGCCAAGGTGGCCGTTACAATGAGCAGTTCTTC
>TRBJ2-3|TRBV27|.
CASTLLPGPSTDTQYF
TGTGCCAGCACTTTGCTTCCAGGTCCCAGCACAGATACGCAGTATTTT
>TRBJ2-3|TRBV5-1|TRBD1
CASGADRGRGDTQYF
TGCGCCAGCGGGGCGGACAGGGGACGGGGGGATACGCAGTATTTT
>TRBJ1-1|TRBV2|.
CASSGDRNTEAFF
TGTGCCAGCAGTGGAGACAGGAACACTGAAGCTTTCTTT